This passage covers 28 T cell receptor beta chains from one sample sequenced in a study of control samples from healthy donors and cancer patients. The table came from immunoSEQ multiplex PCR; TCRdb's copy has only in-frame clones and leaves some out. Of approximately 70,000 clones listed, 70% to 90% are singletons. Specimen: PBMCs. All receptors come from a woman aged 45-65 years with head and neck cancer.

This clone was found a few times. The chain employs TRBV3-1 (or the pseudogene TRBV3-2) and TRBJ2-7; a possible D gene is TRBD2 (6 bases). Looked up from germline, CDR1 is LGHDT and CDR2 is YNNKEL (reference sequence). Trimming shortened V by 7 bases and J by 0 bases, and 10 bases separated the two germline ends. This CDR3 is 13 amino acids long. CDR3 protein: CASTRGNSYEQYF. CDR3 DNA: TGTGCCAGCACCCGGGGGAACTCCTACGAGCAGTACTTC.

The chain uses TRBV11-2 and TRBJ1-2; 7 nucleotides agree with TRBD1. CDR3 size: 18 residues. CDR1 is SGHAT and CDR2 is FQNNGV in the germline V gene. The V gene end was trimmed by 0 bases and the J gene end by 0 bases; junction bases not matched to a gene: 10. The DNA of the CDR3 is TGTGCCAGCAGCTTAGATCGCCCGGGGACAGCGACTAACTATGGCTACACCTTC. Its translation: CASSLDRPGTATNYGYTF.

The chain carries TRBV30 and TRBJ2-5; D uncertain. V was clipped by 0 bases and J by 5 bases, with 7 bases between them. Per germline, CDR1 GTSNPN and CDR2 SVGIG (reference sequence). This CDR3 is 12 amino acids long. DNA for the CDR3: TGTGCCTGGAGTGTACTGGGGGAGACCCAGTACTTC. As protein: CAWSVLGETQYF.

The V call is TRBV7-6, the J call TRBJ1-4; 8 bases are a match to TRBD1. The CDR3 extends over 15 amino acids. The V gene end was trimmed by 2 bases and the J gene end by 5 bases; junction bases not matched to a gene: 4. Germline CDR1 reads SGHVS; CDR2 reads FNYEAQ. The CDR3: CASSLSTGENEKLFF. CDR3 nucleotides: TGTGCCAGCAGCTTATCGACAGGGGAGAATGAAAAACTGTTTTTT.

The V call is TRBV4-1, the J call TRBJ2-5, with 12 bases that match TRBD2. Germline CDR1 MGHRA, CDR2 YSYEKL. V lost 1 base and J lost 5; bases outside the gene matches: 11. The CDR3 contains 18 residues. CDR3 amino acids: CASSQGGLAGGQGETQYF. Here the CDR3 DNA reads TGCGCCAGCAGCCAAGGTGGGCTAGCGGGGGGGCAAGGGGAGACCCAGTACTTC.

This chain uses TRBV2 with TRBJ1-1; 7 bases are a match to TRBD1. V trimming: 4 bases; J trimming: 6 bases; junction bases outside the gene matches: 11. Germline-derived CDR1 and CDR2 are SNHLY and FYNNEI. The CDR3 contains 15 residues. This CDR3 is CASSVNLRQGAEAFF. CDR3 nucleotide sequence: TGTGCCAGCAGTGTTAACCTCAGACAGGGCGCTGAAGCTTTCTTT.

This chain uses TRBV7-9 with TRBJ2-7; no clear D gene. CDR1 is SEHNR and CDR2 is FQNEAQ in the germline V gene (reference sequence). The CDR3 has 14 residues. V gave up 5 bases and J gave up 0 bases, with 11 bases separating them. For the CDR3, the DNA is TGTGCCAGCAGCCTGGAGATTAGCTCCTACGAGCAGTACTTC. Translated: CASSLEISSYEQYF.

CDR3 nucleotide sequence: TGTGCCAGCAGCTTAGGACCGGGACAGGGATTCAATGAGCAGTTCTTC. Protein product: CASSLGPGQGFNEQFF. This rearrangement joins TRBV7-6 to TRBJ2-1, with 9 bases matching TRBD1. The CDR3 runs to 16 residues. V lost 1 base, J lost 6 bases, and 7 bases stayed unmatched. Per germline, CDR1 SGHVS and CDR2 FNYEAQ.

The chain carries TRBV5-6 and TRBJ2-5, with D possibly matching TRBD1 (6 bases). Germline-derived CDR1 and CDR2 are SGHDT and YYEEEE. Trimming took off 4 bases at V and 2 bases at J, with 18 bases between the two ends. The CDR3 is made up of 16 amino acids. CDR3: CASSPLGAGKQETQYF. The CDR3 DNA reads TGTGCCAGCAGCCCGCTGGGGGCAGGAAAGCAAGAGACCCAGTACTTC.

The V gene is TRBV5-1, the J gene TRBJ1-5, with D perhaps TRBD1 (5 bases). The germline V and J ends were trimmed by 0 bases and 2 bases, with 9 bases remaining between them. The CDR3 runs to 15 residues. Germline V gene sequence: CDR1 SGHRS, CDR2 YFSETQ. This CDR3 reads CASSLDGRGNQPQHF. In DNA, the CDR3 is TGCGCCAGCAGCTTGGATGGCAGGGGCAATCAGCCCCAGCATTTT.

The chain employs TRBV5-6 and TRBJ1-3; TRBD1 might be the D (5 bases). Trimming pared 3 bases from V and 0 bases from J, leaving 10 bases between. The germline gives CDR1 SGHDT, CDR2 YYEEEE. The CDR3 contains 15 residues. The CDR3 sequence is CASSWGTNSGNTIYF. CDR3 nucleotides: TGTGCCAGCAGCTGGGGGACGAACTCTGGAAACACCATATATTTT. The full variable domain, completed using reference TRBV5-6 and TRBJ1-3, is DAGVTQSPTHLIKTRGQQVTLRCSPKSGHDTVSWYQQALGQGPQFIFQYYEEEERQRGNFPDRFSGHQFPNYSSELNVNALLLGDSALYLCASSWGTNSGNTIYFGEGSWLTVV.

This clone was seen only once. The chain carries TRBV5-6 and TRBJ1-3; 8 bases map to TRBD1. The CDR3 has 17 amino acids. Germline assignment: CDR1 SGHDT and CDR2 YYEEEE. Losses at the gene ends were 0 bases for V and 0 bases for J; bases not matched to a gene: 5. The CDR3 loop is CASSLVGQDNSGNTIYF. The CDR3 nucleotides are TGTGCCAGCAGCTTGGTGGGACAGGACAACTCTGGAAACACCATATATTTT.

The chain links TRBV19 to TRBJ2-2; 7 nucleotides align to TRBD1. CDR3 length: 15 amino acids. The germline V gene encodes CDR1 LNHDA and CDR2 SQIVND (reference sequence). The J segment lost 4 bases and the V segment lost 1 base, leaving 3 bases of the junction unmatched. Here the CDR3 reads CASSIARQGTGELFF. The CDR3 DNA sequence: TGTGCCAGTAGTATAGCCCGACAGGGCACCGGGGAGCTGTTTTTT.

The chain links TRBV28 to TRBJ1-6, with D possibly being TRBD1 (6 bases). The CDR3 runs to 18 residues. From germline, CDR1 is MDHEN and CDR2 SYDVKM. V lost 2 bases, J lost 1 base, and 15 bases lay in between. CDR3 in DNA: TGTGCCAGCAGTTTACCCGTACAGGGTACATCCTATAATTCACCCCTCCACTTT. Amino acids: CASSLPVQGTSYNSPLHF.

The rearrangement joins TRBV5-1 to TRBJ2-7; maybe TRBD2 (6 bases). Trimming shortened V by 5 bases and J by 7 bases, and 19 bases separated the two germline ends. The CDR3 contains 14 residues. Germline V gives CDR1 SGHRS, CDR2 YFSETQ. DNA for the CDR3: TGCGCCAGCAGTCAAGGGGACCAAGGGAGGGAGCAGTACTTC. Its protein product is CASSQGDQGREQYF. The full variable domain, its missing parts supplied by reference TRBV5-1 and TRBJ2-7, is KAGVTQTPRYLIKTRGQQVTLSCSPISGHRSVSWYQQTPGQGLQFLFEYFSETQRNKGNFPGRFSGRQFSNSRSEMNVSTLELGDSALYLCASSQGDQGREQYFGPGTRLTVT.

The rearrangement joins TRBV30 to TRBJ2-1, with 8 positions matching TRBD2. This CDR3 is built from 13 residues. CDR1 is GTSNPN and CDR2 is SVGIG in the germline V gene (reference sequence). With 6 bases clipped from V and 8 bases from J, the junction kept 9 bases outside the gene matches. CDR3 amino acids: CACGTSQSHEQFF. CDR3 nucleotides: TGTGCCTGCGGGACTAGTCAGTCCCATGAGCAGTTCTTC.

The J gene is TRBJ2-1, the V gene TRBV5-6; possible D gene TRBD1, 5 bases. The V and J ends lost 4 bases and 3 bases respectively, with 14 bases between them. Germline V gene lookup returns CDR1 SGHDT and CDR2 YYEEEE. This CDR3 is 15 amino acids long. This CDR3 is CASSLGPRDYNEQFF. CDR3 sequence (DNA): TGTGCCAGCAGCCTTGGCCCCAGGGACTACAATGAGCAGTTCTTC.

This CDR3 reads CASSQGQGTGELFF. Written as DNA, the CDR3 is TGCGCCAGCAGCCAAGGGCAAGGCACCGGGGAGCTGTTTTTT. V and J are TRBV4-1 and TRBJ2-2; no reliable D call. The CDR3 totals 14 residues. CDR1 and CDR2 from the germline V gene are MGHRA and YSYEKL. Trimming pared 1 base from V and 4 bases from J, leaving 7 bases between.

The chain employs TRBV5-1 and TRBJ1-5; 7 positions agree with TRBD1. Germline CDR1 reads SGHRS; CDR2 reads YFSETQ. The ends lost 0 bases at V and 7 bases at J; junction bases unmatched: 4. This CDR3 has 14 residues. CDR3 DNA sequence: TGCGCCAGCAGCTTGGATACAGGGGTCCAGCCCCAGCATTTT. The encoded protein is CASSLDTGVQPQHF.

This clone was counted once. This CDR3 is CASSLEGGGLHEQYF. The CDR3 nucleotides read TGTGCCAGCAGCTTAGAGGGGGGCGGGCTTCACGAGCAGTACTTC. The chain joins TRBV7-9 to TRBJ2-7; D could derive from TRBD1 or TRBD2 (6 bases each). Germline lookup yields CDR1 SEHNR and CDR2 FQNEAQ (reference sequence). The CDR3 has 15 amino acids. Trimming cost V 1 base and J 5 bases, with 15 bases left between them.

The gene calls are TRBV7-3 and TRBJ1-2, with a weak D call TRBD1 (5 bases). Trimming took 8 bases from V and 7 from J, leaving 17 bases between them. The CDR3 spans 13 residues. The germline gives CDR1 SGHTA, CDR2 FQGTGA. As DNA, the CDR3 is TGTGCCAGCGCCTCTCCCGGTGGGGGTGGCTACACCTTC. Amino acid sequence: CASASPGGGGYTF.

The chain joins TRBV5-1 to TRBJ2-2; D may be TRBD1 or TRBD2 (5 bases each). The CDR3 extends over 15 amino acids. The germline V and J ends were trimmed by 1 base and 2 bases, with 9 bases remaining between them. Germline V gene data show CDR1 as SGHRS and CDR2 as YFSETQ. The CDR3 loop is CASSLRGANTGELFF. CDR3 DNA sequence: TGCGCCAGCAGCTTGAGGGGAGCTAACACCGGGGAGCTGTTTTTT.

This clone was recorded only once. The V call is TRBV2, the J call TRBJ2-1; D not resolved. The CDR3 loop spans 11 amino acids. Germline lookup yields CDR1 SNHLY and CDR2 FYNNEI. V shed 6 bases and J shed 10 bases, with 10 bases lying between them. In nucleotides, the CDR3 is TGTGCCAGCAGCAAAGCCAACGAGCAGTTCTTC. The encoded protein is CASSKANEQFF.

The chain has TRBV12-3 or TRBV12-4 and TRBJ1-4; D unclear. Deletions cut 6 bases from V and 8 bases from J, with 13 bases between. The CDR3 extends over 13 amino acids. CDR3 amino acids: CASRPRRMEKLFF. DNA of the CDR3: TGTGCCAGCAGACCTCGACGGATGGAAAAACTGTTTTTT.

The V gene is TRBV7-8, the J gene TRBJ1-1; the match to TRBD1 covers 8 bases. CDR1 is SGHVS, CDR2 FQNEAQ, per germline. The J segment lost 1 base and the V segment lost 2 bases, leaving 6 bases of the junction unmatched. The CDR3 is made up of 16 amino acids. CDR3 protein: CASSLFQTGENTEAFF. The DNA of the CDR3 is TGTGCCAGCAGCTTATTTCAGACAGGGGAGAACACTGAAGCTTTCTTT.

The rearrangement uses TRBV20-1 and TRBJ1-4, with unresolved D. The CDR3 is 10 residues long. The V and J ends lost 4 bases and 8 bases respectively, with 5 bases between them. Germline V gene lookup returns CDR1 DFQATT and CDR2 SNEGSKA (reference sequence). The DNA for the CDR3 is TGCAGTGCTATGGGGGAAAAACTGTTTTTT. Translation: CSAMGEKLFF.

In its sample, this clone was seen once. This chain joins TRBV11-3 and TRBJ2-5; TRBD1 or TRBD2 may be the D gene (5 bases each). This CDR3 contains 15 residues. CDR1 and CDR2 (germline): SGHNT, YENEEA. Trimming cost V 5 bases and J 2 bases, with 15 bases left between them. The CDR3 sequence: CASSPGPGSQETQYF. The CDR3 nucleotides read TGTGCCAGCAGCCCGGGGCCGGGGAGTCAAGAGACCCAGTACTTC.

This sequence joins TRBV10-1 and TRBJ1-1; D is undetermined. Germline-derived CDR1 and CDR2 are WNHNN and SYGVQD (reference sequence). The CDR3 is 12 residues long. Trimming removed 4 bases at V and 4 bases at J, with 7 bases between. As DNA, the CDR3 is TGCGCCAGCAGTGGGGCTGGCACTGAAGCTTTCTTT. This gives the protein CASSGAGTEAFF.